This T cell receptor (beta chain) was recorded in a study of cytomegalovirus exposure and HLA in healthy donors. Study results and limitations: Most TCR sequences were rare, but some public TCRs occurred in many donors.

60 Vbeta and 13 Jbeta primers were used in PCR. Some clones are missing from TCRdb's copy, which holds only in-frame ones; the method was immunoSEQ multiplex PCR. The table has 150,000 to 200,000 clones, roughly 72% seen once. Concerning this clone itself: Its antigen is currently unknown. The junction departs from the called germline gene at one end, perhaps through a read error.

Germline loops: CDR1 SSHAT, CDR2 FNYEAQ (reference sequence). CDR3 length: 14 amino acids. The receptor comes from a man aged 35 to 55 in good health and CMV-seropositive. Sequenced input: PBMCs. This chain links TRBV7-7 with TRBJ2-7; D is perhaps TRBD1 (5 bases). CDR3 in DNA: TGTGCTAGCAGCCCCACCAGGGAAAATTACGAGCAGTACTTC. This sequence encodes CASSPTRENYEQYF.